One sample yielded the 8 T cell receptor beta chains listed below, sequenced in a study of identical twins. Each CDR3 protein gets one entry after TCRdb re-called the 5' RACE reads with MiXCR. The table has hundreds of thousands of distinct CDR3 sequences, 5.5% to 7.5% seen once; the top ten hold approximately 1.6%. The sequenced sample consisted of naive T cells sorted from blood. The receptors come from a man younger than 35 in good health.

This clonotype was detected many times. This chain links TRBV3-1 with TRBJ2-2; D is possibly TRBD2 (6 bases). Between the trimmed V and J ends, which lost 4 bases and 5 bases, there was a span of 8 bases. The CDR3 is made up of 13 amino acids. Per the germline V gene, CDR1 is LGHDT and CDR2 is YNNKEL (reference sequence). The CDR3 sequence is CASSRGETGELFF. As DNA, the CDR3 is TGTGCCAGCAGCCGGGGGGAGACCGGGGAGCTGTTTTTT. Together with reference TRBV3-1 and TRBJ2-2, the CDR3 gives the full variable domain: DTAVSQTPKYLVTQMGNDKSIKCEQNLGHDTMYWYKQDSKKFLKIMFSYNNKELIINETVPNRFSPKSPDKAHLNLHINSLELGDSAVYFCASSRGETGELFFGEGSRLTVL.

The chain is built from TRBV7-9 and TRBJ2-7, with D unclear. Looked up from germline, CDR1 is SEHNR and CDR2 is FQNEAQ (reference sequence). The CDR3 consists of 13 residues. The V and J ends lost 2 bases and 3 bases respectively, with 8 bases between them. The CDR3 here is CASSLSADYEQYF. CDR3 bases: TGTGCCAGCAGCTTATCTGCAGACTACGAGCAGTACTTC.

This clonotype came up many times. The chain links TRBV5-1 to TRBJ1-5; 7 positions agree with TRBD1. The V gene end was trimmed by 1 base and the J gene end by 3 bases; junction bases not matched to a gene: 4. Germline CDR1 SGHRS, CDR2 YFSETQ. The CDR3 length is 15 residues. In DNA, the CDR3 is TGCGCCAGCAGCTTGACGGGACAGAACAATCAGCCCCAGCATTTT. This encodes CASSLTGQNNQPQHF.

This clonotype appeared many times. The chain joins TRBV29-1 to TRBJ2-1, with 8 bases that match TRBD2. Trimming cost V 3 bases and J 8 bases; bases outside gene matches: 6. Germline assignment: CDR1 SQVTM and CDR2 ANQGSEA. CDR3 length: 13 amino acids. The DNA for the CDR3 is TGCAGCGTTGACGGCGGGAGGTTGTATGAGCAGTTCTTC. Translated, it gives CSVDGGRLYEQFF.

This clonotype was counted a few times. The V gene is TRBV25-1, the J gene TRBJ2-6; no reliable D call. Germline V CDR1 and CDR2: MGHDK, SYGVNS. V lost 4 bases, J lost 0 bases, and 4 bases lay in between. The CDR3 is 14 residues long. The CDR3 loop is CASSGSSGANVLTF. DNA for the CDR3: TGTGCCAGCAGTGGAAGCTCTGGGGCCAACGTCCTGACTTTC.

In its sample, this clonotype was seen a few times. The CDR3 region is CASSSGTSGRGNEQFF. The CDR3 nucleotides read TGTGCCAGCAGTTCCGGGACTAGCGGGAGGGGGAATGAGCAGTTCTTC. The chain recombines TRBV28 with TRBJ2-1; 16 bases line up with TRBD2. Germline assignment: CDR1 MDHEN and CDR2 SYDVKM. Trimming at V came to 4 bases and at J to 7 bases, leaving 4 bases not matched to a gene. There are 16 residues in the CDR3.

This chain joins TRBV5-1 and TRBJ1-5, with D unresolved. Trimming cost V 0 bases and J 6 bases, with 4 bases left between them. Germline lookup yields CDR1 SGHRS and CDR2 YFSETQ. The length of the CDR3 is 12 residues. The CDR3 bases are TGCGCCAGCAGCTTGGCCACTCAGCCCCAGCATTTT. As protein: CASSLATQPQHF.

This clonotype occurred many times. The chain is built from TRBV5-1 and TRBJ2-4; 10 bases are shared with TRBD2. The CDR3 covers 17 residues. CDR1 and CDR2 (germline): SGHRS, YFSETQ. Trimming took 0 bases from V and 8 from J; bases not matched to a gene: 11. The CDR3 nucleotides are TGCGCCAGCAGCTTGGGCCTTCTAGCGGGAGATTCAGACATTCAGTACTTC. Translation: CASSLGLLAGDSDIQYF. Together with reference TRBV5-1 and TRBJ2-4, the CDR3 gives the full variable domain: KAGVTQTPRYLIKTRGQQVTLSCSPISGHRSVSWYQQTPGQGLQFLFEYFSETQRNKGNFPGRFSGRQFSNSRSEMNVSTLELGDSALYLCASSLGLLAGDSDIQYFGAGTRLSVL.